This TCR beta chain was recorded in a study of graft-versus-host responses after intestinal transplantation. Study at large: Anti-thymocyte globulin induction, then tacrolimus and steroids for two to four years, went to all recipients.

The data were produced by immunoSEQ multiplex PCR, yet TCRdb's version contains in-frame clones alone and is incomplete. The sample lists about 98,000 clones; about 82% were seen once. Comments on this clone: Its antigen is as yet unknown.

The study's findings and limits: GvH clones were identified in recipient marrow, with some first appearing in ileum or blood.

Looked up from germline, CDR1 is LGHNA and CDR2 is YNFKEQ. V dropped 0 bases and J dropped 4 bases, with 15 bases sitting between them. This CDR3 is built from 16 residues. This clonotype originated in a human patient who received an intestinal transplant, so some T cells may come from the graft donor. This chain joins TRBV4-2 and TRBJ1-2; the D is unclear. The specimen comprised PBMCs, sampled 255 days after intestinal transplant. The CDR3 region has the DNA TGTGCCAGCAGCCAAGAGACTGTTAGGGAACCCTATGGCTACACCTTC. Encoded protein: CASSQETVREPYGYTF.